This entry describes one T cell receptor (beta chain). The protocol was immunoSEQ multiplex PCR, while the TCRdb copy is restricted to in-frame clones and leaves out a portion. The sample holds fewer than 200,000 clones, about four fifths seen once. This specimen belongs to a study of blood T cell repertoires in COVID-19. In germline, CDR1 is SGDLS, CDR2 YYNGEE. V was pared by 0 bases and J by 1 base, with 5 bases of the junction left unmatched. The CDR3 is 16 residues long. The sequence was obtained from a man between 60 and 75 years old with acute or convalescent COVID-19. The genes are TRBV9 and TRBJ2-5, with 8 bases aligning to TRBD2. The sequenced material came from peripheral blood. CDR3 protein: CASSVGLAGIQETQYF. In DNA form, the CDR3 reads TGTGCCAGCAGCGTAGGATTAGCGGGGATCCAAGAGACCCAGTACTTC.